The source of this T cell receptor beta chain is a study of T cells after yellow fever vaccination. This clonotype came up a few times. Its antigen is not identified. General study points: One caveat is that FACS-sorted repertoires could contain abundant clonotypes contaminating from the bulk population. A large majority of primary-vaccination clones showed up again after the booster (approximately 95% CD4, about 87% CD8).

This CDR3 has 16 amino acids. The ends were cut back, 2 bases at V and 4 bases at J, with 17 bases in the middle. Per germline, CDR1 SGHAT and CDR2 FQNNGV. 5'RACE template switching produced TCR cDNA carrying a universal primer site and UMIs. Each CDR3 protein gets one entry after TCRdb re-called the 5' RACE reads with MiXCR. This sample has around 350,000 distinct CDR3 sequences, with approximately 10% found just once. The chain uses TRBV11-2 and TRBJ1-1; D uncertain. The specimen comprised PBMCs, sampled on the day of the first yellow fever vaccination. This TCR came from a young man who received the YFV17D yellow fever vaccine. CDR3 nucleotides: TGTGCCAGCAGCTTAAGCGGCAGGTGGGGTAGCACTGAAGCTTTCTTT. Protein: CASSLSGRWGSTEAFF.